Listed below are T cell receptor beta chains from one sample, sequenced in a study of STAT5B mutations in CD4+ large granular lymphocyte leukemia. Repertoires were generated with immunoSEQ multiplex PCR, while TCRdb's copy carries only in-frame clones and drops some. The sample contains about 27,000 clones, around three quarters of which appear only once. Sample: CD4+ T cells from blood buffy coats. The receptors were sampled from a human donor in good health. The CDR3 runs from the conserved cysteine through the conserved F or W. Clone size is given for some rows only: seen once, a few or many times, or a class if the clone is expanded.

TRBV11-2 - CASSSLADGNEQFF
TRBV7-8 once CASSLGQGLKKLFF
TRBV30 - CAWSLGRQETQYF
TRBV7-9 few CASSQTGYGYTF
TRBV7-9 once CASSLDPGQGVNEQFF
TRBV6-1 - CASSEEAHQPQHF
TRBV5-1 - CASRTSLDSGTDTQYF
TRBV25-1 - CASSALWGGATNEKLFF
TRBV9 - CASSVEVGVGSYNEQFF
TRBV5-1 - CASSYRPEGTEAFF
TRBV6-5 few CASSYSGGSPEAFF
TRBV28 - CASSSTGGMNTEAFF
TRBV9 - CASSVGPVSGNTIYF
TRBV7-9 - CASSLAEFYSGNTIYF